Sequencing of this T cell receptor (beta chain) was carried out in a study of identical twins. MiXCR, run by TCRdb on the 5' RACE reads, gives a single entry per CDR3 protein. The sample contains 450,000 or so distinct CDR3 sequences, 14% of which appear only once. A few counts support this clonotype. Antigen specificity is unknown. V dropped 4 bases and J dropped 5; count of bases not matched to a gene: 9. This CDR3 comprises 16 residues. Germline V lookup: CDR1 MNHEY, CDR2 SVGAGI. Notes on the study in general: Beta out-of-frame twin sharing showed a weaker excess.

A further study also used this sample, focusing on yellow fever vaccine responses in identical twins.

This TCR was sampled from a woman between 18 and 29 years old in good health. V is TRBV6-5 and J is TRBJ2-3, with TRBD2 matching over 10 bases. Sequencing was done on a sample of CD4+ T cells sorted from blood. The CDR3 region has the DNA TGTGCCAGCAGTTCGCTAGCGGGGGTCTTTGGAGATACGCAGTATTTT. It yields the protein CASSSLAGVFGDTQYF.